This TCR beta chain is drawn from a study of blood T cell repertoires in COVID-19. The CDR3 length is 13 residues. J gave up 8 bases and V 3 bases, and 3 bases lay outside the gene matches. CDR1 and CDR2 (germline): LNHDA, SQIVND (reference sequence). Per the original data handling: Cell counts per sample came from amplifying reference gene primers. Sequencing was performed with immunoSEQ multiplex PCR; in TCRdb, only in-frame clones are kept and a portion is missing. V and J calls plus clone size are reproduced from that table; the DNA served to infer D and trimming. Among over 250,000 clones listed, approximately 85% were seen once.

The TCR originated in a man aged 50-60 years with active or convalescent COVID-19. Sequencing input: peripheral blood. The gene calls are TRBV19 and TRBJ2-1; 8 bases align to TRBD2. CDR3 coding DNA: TGTGCCAGTAGTATGGGACTAGGGGATGAGCAGTTCTTC. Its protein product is CASSMGLGDEQFF.